Presented here are 20 T cell receptor beta chains from one specimen sequenced in a study of blood T cell repertoires in COVID-19. Method: immunoSEQ multiplex PCR; TCRdb's copy keeps in-frame clones and lacks some. Among about 110,000 clones listed, over 75% were seen once. Sequencing was performed on peripheral blood. These receptors originate from a woman in her 70s with acute or convalescent COVID-19.

This chain uses TRBV19 with TRBJ2-7, with 10 bases lining up with TRBD1. V shed 7 bases and J 4 bases; nucleotides not matched to a gene: 10. Germline V gives CDR1 LNHDA, CDR2 SQIVND (reference sequence). CDR3 length: 15 residues. The CDR3 nucleotides read TGTGCCAGTAACGCCGGGACAGGGGTTTCGTACGAGCAGTACTTC. Translated: CASNAGTGVSYEQYF. Full variable domain (outside the CDR3, taken from reference TRBV19 and TRBJ2-7): DGGITQSPKYLFRKEGQNVTLSCEQNLNHDAMYWYRQDPGQGLRLIYYSQIVNDFQKGDIAEGYSVSREKKESFPLTVTSAQKNPTAFYLCASNAGTGVSYEQYFGPGTRLTVT.

The genes are TRBV29-1 and TRBJ1-5, with 8 positions matching TRBD1. CDR1 and CDR2 (germline): SQVTM, ANQGSEA. This CDR3 is 14 amino acids long. Unmatched junction bases numbered 9, after V lost 6 bases and J lost 5 bases. The CDR3 DNA reads TGCAGCGTGACCGGGACAGGCGGGGATCAGCCCCAGCATTTT. It specifies CSVTGTGGDQPQHF.

The J gene is TRBJ1-3, the V gene TRBV7-2, with D possibly matching TRBD1 (5 bases). V lost 6 bases to trimming and J lost 0 bases, with 12 bases between them. This CDR3 spans 15 amino acids. Germline lookup yields CDR1 SGHTA and CDR2 FQGNSA. The CDR3 DNA reads TGTGCCAGCAGGCGAACAGGAGACTCTGGAAACACCATATATTTT. Translating it yields CASRRTGDSGNTIYF. The full variable domain, with the rest looked up from reference TRBV7-2 and TRBJ1-3, is GAGVSQSPSNKVTEKGKDVELRCDPISGHTALYWYRQSLGQGLEFLIYFQGNSAPDKSGLPSDRFSAERTGGSVSTLTIQRTQQEDSAVYLCASRRTGDSGNTIYFGEGSWLTVV.

V and J are TRBV9 and TRBJ2-1; 10 bases match TRBD2. CDR1 is SGDLS and CDR2 is YYNGEE in the germline V gene. Unmatched junction bases numbered 17, after V lost 0 bases and J lost 8 bases. This CDR3 is 19 amino acids long. The CDR3 sequence: CASSVEGTAVSGRADEQFF. In DNA, the CDR3 is TGTGCCAGCAGCGTAGAAGGGACTGCGGTGAGCGGGAGGGCCGATGAGCAGTTCTTC.

There are a few counts of this clone. V gene TRBV18 combines with J gene TRBJ1-1; 7 bases agree with TRBD1. The CDR3 contains 14 residues. Per the germline V gene, CDR1 is KGHSH and CDR2 is LQKENI. The V and J ends lost 1 base and 4 bases, in that order; junction bases with no gene match: 3. The CDR3 coding sequence is TGTGCCAGCTCACCACTCCGACAGGGCACTGAAGCTTTCTTT. Translation gives CASSPLRQGTEAFF.

The gene calls are TRBV4-3 and TRBJ1-4; unclear D gene. V was pared by 0 bases and J by 12 bases, with 17 bases between. This CDR3 spans 15 amino acids. CDR1 and CDR2 from the germline V gene are LGHNA and YSLEER. This CDR3 is CASSQDRAPGKELFF. CDR3 nucleotides: TGCGCCAGCAGCCAAGATCGAGCTCCGGGGAAGGAACTGTTTTTT.

V and J are TRBV7-8 and TRBJ2-7; 10 bases map to TRBD1. This CDR3 region has 15 residues. V shed 1 base and J 4 bases; nucleotides not matched to a gene: 4. Germline V gene data show CDR1 as SGHVS and CDR2 as FQNEAQ. The DNA for the CDR3 is TGTGCCAGCAGCTTAGGGTGGGACAGGGGATACGAGCAGTACTTC. It encodes CASSLGWDRGYEQYF.

In its sample, this clone was seen a few times. The chain couples TRBV6-5 to TRBJ1-6; 8 nucleotides align to TRBD1. The V gene end was trimmed by 6 bases and the J gene end by 8 bases; junction bases not matched to a gene: 9. Germline V gives CDR1 MNHEY, CDR2 SVGAGI. The CDR3 length is 15 residues. The CDR3 loop reads CASSRDRPWDSPLHF. The CDR3 coding sequence is TGTGCCAGCAGCCGGGACAGGCCCTGGGATTCACCCCTCCACTTT.

This chain links TRBV2 with TRBJ2-7, with D unresolved. The CDR3 runs 14 residues. Trimming stripped 3 bases from V and 2 bases from J, with 11 bases between. Per germline, CDR1 SNHLY and CDR2 FYNNEI. The CDR3 is CASSDQRRAYEQYV. As DNA, the CDR3 is TGTGCCAGCAGTGATCAGAGACGGGCCTACGAGCAGTACGTC.

This rearrangement joins TRBV18 to TRBJ1-6; D is unclear. Trimming left V 3 bases short and J 9 bases short, with 12 bases between. This CDR3 comprises 14 residues. The V gene's germline CDR1 is KGHSH and CDR2 LQKENI. CDR3 nucleotide sequence: TGTGCCAGCTCACCGGCCGATACCACTTCACCCCTCCACTTT. Residues: CASSPADTTSPLHF.

This chain connects TRBV19 to TRBJ1-5; TRBD1 is a possible D gene (6 bases). Germline CDR1 is LNHDA and CDR2 is SQIVND (reference sequence). V lost 3 bases, J lost 7 bases, and 16 bases lay in between. CDR3 length: 15 residues. The CDR3 DNA follows: TGTGCCAGTAGTATGGGGGGGCAGGCGGGACAGCCCCAGCATTTT. It translates to CASSMGGQAGQPQHF.

The chain has TRBV4-2 and TRBJ1-2, with TRBD1 matching over 11 bases. CDR1 and CDR2 from the germline V gene are LGHNA and YNFKEQ. This CDR3 is built from 16 residues. J was trimmed by 8 bases and V by 3 bases; bases with no gene match: 11. In DNA, the CDR3 is TGTGCCAGCAGCCATGCCACCGGGACAGGGGGAGACGGCTACACCTTC. The encoded protein is CASSHATGTGGDGYTF.

This clone was picked up a small number of times. V gene TRBV9 combines with J gene TRBJ1-2, with 7 bases lining up with TRBD1. The junction had 7 bases not matched to a gene; V was cut back by 4 bases and J by 4 bases. This CDR3 contains 14 residues. Germline V gives CDR1 SGDLS, CDR2 YYNGEE. DNA of the CDR3: TGTGCCAGCAGCCCTAGGGACAGTTTCTATGGCTACACCTTC. It specifies CASSPRDSFYGYTF.

The chain is built from TRBV20-1 and TRBJ2-3, with unresolved D. V dropped 2 bases and J dropped 6 bases, with 6 bases sitting between them. From germline, CDR1 is DFQATT and CDR2 SNEGSKA (reference sequence). This CDR3 is built from 11 residues. This CDR3 is CSARIRDTQYF. The CDR3 DNA reads TGCAGTGCTAGAATACGGGATACGCAGTATTTT.

V is TRBV28 and J is TRBJ1-4; 10 nucleotides match TRBD1. The V gene's germline CDR1 is MDHEN and CDR2 SYDVKM. The CDR3 is 15 amino acids. Losses at the gene ends were 5 bases for V and 8 bases for J; bases not matched to a gene: 8. The CDR3 spells CASSGGDRGREKLFF. Written as DNA, the CDR3 is TGTGCCAGCAGTGGAGGGGACAGGGGAAGGGAAAAACTGTTTTTT.

The chain recombines TRBV6-5 with TRBJ2-1; 8 nucleotides align to TRBD2. This CDR3 is 13 amino acids long. CDR1 is MNHEY and CDR2 is SVGAGI in the germline V gene. V lost 6 bases and J lost 10; bases outside the gene matches: 8. The CDR3 is CASRLFERGEQFF. The CDR3 DNA sequence: TGTGCCAGCAGACTATTCGAGCGGGGGGAGCAGTTCTTC.

This rearrangement joins TRBV3-1 (or the pseudogene TRBV3-2) to TRBJ2-7; D may be TRBD1 (6 bases). The CDR3 sequence is 14 residues long. With 1 base removed from V and 1 base from J, the gap between germline ends came to 8 bases. Germline V gives CDR1 LGHDT, CDR2 YNNKEL (reference sequence). The CDR3 here is CASSQVTGSYEQYF. The CDR3 nucleotides read TGTGCCAGCAGCCAAGTTACAGGGTCCTACGAGCAGTACTTC.

This rearrangement joins TRBV6-1 to TRBJ1-3; tentatively, D is TRBD1 (6 bases). The germline V gene encodes CDR1 MNHNS and CDR2 SASEGT. V shed 1 base and J shed 2 bases, with 18 bases lying between them. This CDR3 is built from 18 residues. CDR3 region: CASSEDRAASDPGNTIYF. The CDR3 DNA follows: TGTGCCAGCAGTGAAGACAGGGCCGCATCCGATCCTGGAAACACCATATATTTT.

The chain uses TRBV2 and TRBJ2-2, with 7 bases identical to TRBD2. CDR1 SNHLY and CDR2 FYNNEI come from the germline V gene. CDR3 size: 13 residues. V lost 7 bases and J lost 1; bases outside the gene matches: 0. The CDR3 region is CASKRENTGELFF. In nucleotides, the CDR3 is TGTGCCAGCAAGCGGGAGAACACCGGGGAGCTGTTTTTT. The variable domain in full, with the rest retrieved from reference TRBV2 and TRBJ2-2, is EPEVTQTPSHQVTQMGQEVILRCVPISNHLYFYWYRQILGQKVEFLVSFYNNEISEKSEIFDDQFSVERPDGSNFTLKIRSTKLEDSAMYFCASKRENTGELFFGEGSRLTVL.

J is TRBJ2-7 and V is TRBV5-5; D may be TRBD1 (6 bases). Between the trimmed V and J ends, which lost 4 bases and 2 bases, there was a span of 16 bases. This CDR3 has 15 amino acids. Germline V gives CDR1 SGHKS, CDR2 YYEKEE (reference sequence). The CDR3 coding sequence is TGTGCCAGCAGCCCGGGTCCTGGGGGCACCTACGAGCAGTACTTC. Translating it yields CASSPGPGGTYEQYF. Full variable domain (outside the CDR3, taken from reference TRBV5-5 and TRBJ2-7): DAGVTQSPTHLIKTRGQQVTLRCSPISGHKSVSWYQQVLGQGPQFIFQYYEKEERGRGNFPDRFSARQFPNYSSELNVNALLLGDSALYLCASSPGPGGTYEQYFGPGTRLTVT.